This TCR beta chain appears in the sequencing data of a study of blood T cell repertoires in COVID-19. Study context: The United States, Italy and Spain were the sources of the acute and convalescent COVID-19 samples. PBMCs, B-cell-depleted T cells, or T cells provided the cDNA or gDNA that made up the material.

As originally analysed: Estimation of nucleated cell counts was performed using reference gene primer amplification. Profiled with immunoSEQ multiplex PCR; TCRdb holds only in-frame clones, not every one. V, J and clone size were drawn from that table, and D and trimming were deduced from the DNA. The top ten clones hold around 0.67% of a sample with about 260,000 clones, roughly 88% of them seen once. CDR1 is MNHNY, CDR2 SVGAGI, per germline (reference sequence). The CDR3 is made up of 14 amino acids. V lost 6 bases to trimming and J lost 4 bases; unmatched junction nucleotides: 6. V usage is TRBV6-6 and J usage is TRBJ1-3, with 7 bases that match TRBD1. The origin of this receptor is a human donor in a cohort sampled during active COVID-19. The sample comprised peripheral blood. The CDR3 protein is CASRRSTGGNTIYF. DNA of the CDR3: TGTGCCAGCAGACGATCGACAGGGGGAAACACCATATATTTT.